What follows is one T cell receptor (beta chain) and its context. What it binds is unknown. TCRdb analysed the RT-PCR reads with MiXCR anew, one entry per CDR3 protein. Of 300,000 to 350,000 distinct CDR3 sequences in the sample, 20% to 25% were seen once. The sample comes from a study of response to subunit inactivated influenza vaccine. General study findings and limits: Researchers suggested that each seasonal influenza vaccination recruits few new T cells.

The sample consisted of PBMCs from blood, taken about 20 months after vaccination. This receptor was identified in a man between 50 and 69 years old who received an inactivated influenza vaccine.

The CDR3 region has the DNA TGCGCCAGCAGCTTGGGGGCAGACCTCAATCAGCCCCAGCATTTT. This sequence encodes CASSLGADLNQPQHF. The genes are TRBV5-1 and TRBJ1-5; D ambiguous. V lost 0 bases, J lost 3 bases, and 10 bases lay in between. The CDR3 loop spans 15 amino acids. CDR1 and CDR2 from the germline V gene are SGHRS and YFSETQ.